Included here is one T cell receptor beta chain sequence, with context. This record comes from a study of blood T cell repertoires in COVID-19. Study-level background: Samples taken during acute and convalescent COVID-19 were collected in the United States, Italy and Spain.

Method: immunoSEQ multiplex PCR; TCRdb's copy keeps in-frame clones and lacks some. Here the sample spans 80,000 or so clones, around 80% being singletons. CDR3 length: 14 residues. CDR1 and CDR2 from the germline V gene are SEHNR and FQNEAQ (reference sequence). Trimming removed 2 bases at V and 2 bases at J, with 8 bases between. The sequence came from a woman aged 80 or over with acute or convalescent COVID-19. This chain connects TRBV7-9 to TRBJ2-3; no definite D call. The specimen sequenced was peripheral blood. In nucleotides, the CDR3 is TGTGCCAGCAGCTTACTAGACTCCACAGATACGCAGTATTTT. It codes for CASSLLDSTDTQYF.